Listed here are 5 T cell receptor beta chains from one sample, sequenced in a study of CD8+ T cells in alopecia areata. In each case, RNA was isolated and then reverse transcribed into cDNA as the sequencing template. The assay was immunoSEQ multiplex PCR, and TCRdb's table has in-frame clones only and misses some. The data show 90,000 to 100,000 clones, with about 45% seen just once and 0.75% to 0.8% held by the top ten. The source material was CD4+ T cells sorted from blood. These receptors were collected from a human donor with alopecia areata.

This rearrangement joins TRBV4-1 to TRBJ2-3; 8 bases are a match to TRBD2. This CDR3 region has 17 residues. Germline CDR1 is MGHRA and CDR2 is YSYEKL. V trimming: 3 bases; J trimming: 3 bases; junction bases outside the gene matches: 11. The CDR3 spells CASSHEGPGLGTDTQYF. The CDR3, as DNA: TGCGCCAGCAGCCACGAAGGACCGGGACTAGGGACAGATACGCAGTATTTT.

The chain carries TRBV13 and TRBJ1-5; D gene uncertain. Looked up from germline, CDR1 is PRHDT and CDR2 is FYEKMQ (reference sequence). Trimming took 4 bases from V and 10 from J, leaving 11 bases between them. The CDR3 runs 12 residues. CDR3 protein: CASSSRVGPQHF. CDR3 bases: TGTGCCAGCAGCTCTAGAGTTGGTCCCCAGCATTTT.

This chain joins TRBV9 and TRBJ1-1; 7 nucleotides align to TRBD1. J lost 1 base, V lost 4 bases, and 4 bases had no gene match. The CDR3 is 14 amino acids. Germline CDR1 reads SGDLS; CDR2 reads YYNGEE. CDR3 DNA: TGTGCCAGCAGCTTCACAGGGGCGAACACTGAAGCTTTCTTT. This translates into CASSFTGANTEAFF.

The chain is built from TRBV23-1 and TRBJ1-1; D is unresolved. TRBV23-1 has ORF status, its function being uncertain. Between the trimmed V and J ends, which lost 0 bases and 0 bases, there was a span of 17 bases. CDR3 length: 18 residues. DNA of the CDR3: TGCGCCAGCAGTCAATCGAAAAAGGGAAAGGGAATGAACACTGAAGCTTTCTTT. Protein product: CASSQSKKGKGMNTEAFF.

A few counts support this clone. The rearrangement uses TRBV7-2 and TRBJ2-2, with 9 bases that match TRBD2. J gave up 2 bases and V 6 bases, and 4 bases lay outside the gene matches. CDR1 and CDR2 (germline): SGHTA, FQGNSA. The length of the CDR3 is 15 residues. CDR3: CASRLAGHNTGELFF. The CDR3 DNA sequence: TGTGCCAGCAGACTAGCGGGTCATAACACCGGGGAGCTGTTTTTT.